This paragraph reports one T cell receptor (beta chain). Its antigen is currently unknown. TCRB transcripts that were expressed got sequenced, as all of the isolated RNA had been reverse transcribed. This table comes from immunoSEQ multiplex PCR, and its TCRdb copy is limited to in-frame clones, with some not included. The data show 130,000 or so clones, with around a sixth seen just once and around 2.5% held by the top ten. Sorting based on CD45RO/CCR7/CD25/CD127/CD95/CD27 separated CD4+ naive, central memory, regulatory and stem cell-like memory cells. This CDR3 has 14 residues. Deletions cut 7 bases from V and 1 base from J, with 13 bases between. The V gene's germline CDR1 is MGHDK and CDR2 SYGVNS. The record originates from a study of beta chain features in type 1 diabetes. Overall study findings and caveats: Among all four CD4+ subsets, Type 1 diabetes patients had TCRB CDR3s that were moderately but significantly shorter. The study found that naive, central memory and Treg TCRB repertoires appeared more similar in patients than in healthy donors.

The chain combines TRBV25-1 with TRBJ1-1, with D possibly matching TRBD1 (5 bases). Sequenced: central memory CD4+ T cells from blood. The source is a man between 18 and 29 years old with type 1 diabetes. DNA for the CDR3: TGTGCCAGCAACGGGGCATTGGCGAACACTGAAGCTTTCTTT. Protein sequence: CASNGALANTEAFF.